A selection of T cell receptor beta chains follows, all from one sample in a study of blood T cell repertoires in COVID-19. Profiling relied on immunoSEQ multiplex PCR, and the TCRdb table lists in-frame clones only, not all of them. This sample has roughly 70,000 clones, with more than 85% found just once. Sequenced input: peripheral blood. The receptors come from a man between 65 and 85 years old with active COVID-19. CDR3s include the opening cysteine and the closing phenylalanine or tryptophan. Clone size is stated in some rows and not others, as once, few, many or a class when expanded.

TRBV4-3	TRBJ2-3	.	CASSQDRTKGGDTQYF
TRBV12-2	TRBJ2-5	.	CASRLARAGQHF
TRBV7-7	TRBJ2-1	.	CASSLQGDEQFF
TRBV30	TRBJ2-7	.	CAWSEQGIRAGEQYF
TRBV5-1	TRBJ2-7	.	CASSLDPQDAYEQYF
TRBV5-5	TRBJ2-7	.	CASSLAPGFRYEQYF
TRBV28	TRBJ1-1	.	CASSFRAGGTEAFF
TRBV29-1	TRBJ1-2	.	CSPRRAGPGYTF
TRBV19	TRBJ1-4	.	CASSIMAQPEKLFF
TRBV30	TRBJ1-2	.	CAWRPKWPAGYTF
TRBV30	TRBJ1-4	.	CAWSVAQGPNEKLFF
TRBV10-1	TRBJ2-5	.	CASSERDVAGGKETQYF
TRBV10-3	TRBJ2-7	once	CAISGSGGEWEQYF
TRBV5-1	TRBJ2-2	.	CASSPGGRERAGELFF
TRBV19	TRBJ2-1	.	CASSKASGPREQFF
TRBV29-1	TRBJ2-7	.	CSVGDRGLREQYF
TRBV19	TRBJ2-2	.	CASKAGGAGELFF
TRBV30	TRBJ2-7	few	CAWSRGFSYEQYF
TRBV7-2	TRBJ1-5	.	CASSLVQGASNQPQHF
TRBV2	TRBJ2-7	.	CASRPGTSGSYEQYF
TRBV29-1	TRBJ2-1	once	CSAGTSRYNEQFF
TRBV6-4	TRBJ1-1	.	CASSDGGAGTEAFF
TRBV18	TRBJ2-7	.	CASSLTGGYEQYF